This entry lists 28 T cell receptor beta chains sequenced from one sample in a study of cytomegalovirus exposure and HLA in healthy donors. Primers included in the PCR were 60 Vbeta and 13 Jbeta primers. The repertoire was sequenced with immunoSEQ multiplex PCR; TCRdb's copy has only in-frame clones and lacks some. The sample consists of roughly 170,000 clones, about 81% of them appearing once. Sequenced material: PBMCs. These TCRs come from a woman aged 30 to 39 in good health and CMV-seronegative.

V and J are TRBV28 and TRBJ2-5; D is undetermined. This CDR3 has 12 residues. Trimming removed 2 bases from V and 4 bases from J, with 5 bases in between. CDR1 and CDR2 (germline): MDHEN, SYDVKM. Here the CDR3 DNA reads TGTGCCAGCAGTTTAGCGAGAGAGACCCAGTACTTC. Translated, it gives CASSLARETQYF.

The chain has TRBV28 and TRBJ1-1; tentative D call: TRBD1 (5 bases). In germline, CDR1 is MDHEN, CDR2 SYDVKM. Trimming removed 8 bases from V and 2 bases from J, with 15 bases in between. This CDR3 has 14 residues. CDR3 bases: TGTGCCAGCCTCTTCGTCGACAGCAACACTGAAGCTTTCTTT. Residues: CASLFVDSNTEAFF.

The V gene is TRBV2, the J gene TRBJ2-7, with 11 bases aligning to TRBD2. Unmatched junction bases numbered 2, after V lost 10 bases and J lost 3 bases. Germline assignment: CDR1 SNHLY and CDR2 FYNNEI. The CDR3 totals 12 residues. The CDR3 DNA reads TGTGCCACCGGACTAGCGGGCTACGAGCAGTACTTC. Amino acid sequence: CATGLAGYEQYF.

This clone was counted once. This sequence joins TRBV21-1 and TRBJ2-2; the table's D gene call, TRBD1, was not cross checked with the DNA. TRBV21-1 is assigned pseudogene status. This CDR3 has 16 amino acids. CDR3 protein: CASSKEGQMNTGELFF. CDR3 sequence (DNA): TGTGCCAGCAGCAAAGAGGGACAGATGAACACCGGGGAGCTGTTTTTT.

The CDR3 is CASSPKGTFNTGELFF. DNA of the CDR3: TGTGCCAGCAGCCCAAAAGGGACATTTAACACCGGGGAGCTGTTTTTT. This chain joins TRBV7-2 and TRBJ2-2; possible D gene TRBD1, 6 bases. Germline V gene data show CDR1 as SGHTA and CDR2 as FQGNSA. This CDR3 spans 16 amino acids. Trimming removed 5 bases from V and 2 bases from J, with 15 bases in between.

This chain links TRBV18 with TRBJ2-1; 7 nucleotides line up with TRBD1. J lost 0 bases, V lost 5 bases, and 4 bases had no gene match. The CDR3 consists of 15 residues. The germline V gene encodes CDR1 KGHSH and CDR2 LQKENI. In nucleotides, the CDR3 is TGTGCCAGCTCATCCAGGGACAGCTCCTACAATGAGCAGTTCTTC. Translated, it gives CASSSRDSSYNEQFF. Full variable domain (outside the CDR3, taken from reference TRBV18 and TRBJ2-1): NAGVMQNPRHLVRRRGQEARLRCSPMKGHSHVYWYRQLPEEGLKFMVYLQKENIIDESGMPKERFSAEFPKEGPSILRIQQVVRGDSAAYFCASSSRDSSYNEQFFGPGTRLTVL.

CDR3 coding DNA: TGTGCCAGCAGCTTAGCGCAGGGGGCGCCCCAGCATTTT. It specifies CASSLAQGAPQHF. This rearrangement joins TRBV7-8 to TRBJ1-5, with 8 bases matching TRBD1. Trimming at V came to 0 bases and at J to 9 bases, leaving 1 base not matched to a gene. Looked up from germline, CDR1 is SGHVS and CDR2 is FQNEAQ. The CDR3 extends over 13 amino acids. Full variable domain (outside the CDR3, taken from reference TRBV7-8 and TRBJ1-5): GAGVSQSPRYKVAKRGQDVALRCDPISGHVSLFWYQQALGQGPEFLTYFQNEAQLDKSGLPSDRFFAERPEGSVSTLKIQRTQQEDSAVYLCASSLAQGAPQHFGDGTRLSIL.

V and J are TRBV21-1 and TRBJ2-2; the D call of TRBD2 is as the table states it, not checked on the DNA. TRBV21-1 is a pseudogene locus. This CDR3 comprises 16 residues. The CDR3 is CASSKGRDLGTGELFF. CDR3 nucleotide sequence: TGTGCCAGCAGCAAAGGGAGGGATCTGGGCACCGGGGAGCTGTTTTTT.

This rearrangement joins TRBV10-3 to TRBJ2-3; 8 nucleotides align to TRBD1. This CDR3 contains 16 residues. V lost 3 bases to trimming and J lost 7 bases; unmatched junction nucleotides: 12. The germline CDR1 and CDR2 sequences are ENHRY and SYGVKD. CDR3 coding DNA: TGTGCCATCAGTGAATCGCAGGGGGCGCGGGTGAATACGCAGTATTTT. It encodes CAISESQGARVNTQYF.

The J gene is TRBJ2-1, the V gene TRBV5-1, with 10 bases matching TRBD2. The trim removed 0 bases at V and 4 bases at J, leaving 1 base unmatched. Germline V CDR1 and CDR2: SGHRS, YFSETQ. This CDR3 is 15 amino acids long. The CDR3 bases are TGCGCCAGCAGCTTGGAACTAGCGGGATACAATGAGCAGTTCTTC. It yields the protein CASSLELAGYNEQFF.

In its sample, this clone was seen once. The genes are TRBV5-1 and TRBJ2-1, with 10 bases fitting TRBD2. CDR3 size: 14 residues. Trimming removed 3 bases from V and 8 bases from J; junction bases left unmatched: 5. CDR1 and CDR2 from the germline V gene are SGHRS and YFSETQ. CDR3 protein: CASSSGTSADEQFF. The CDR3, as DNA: TGCGCCAGCAGCTCCGGGACTAGCGCGGATGAGCAGTTCTTC.

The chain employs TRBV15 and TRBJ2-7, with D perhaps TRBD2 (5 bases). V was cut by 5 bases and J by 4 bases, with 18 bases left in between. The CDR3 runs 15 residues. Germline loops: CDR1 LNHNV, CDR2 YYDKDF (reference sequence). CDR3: CATSVGFRGGYEQYF. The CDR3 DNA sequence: TGTGCCACCAGCGTCGGGTTCCGGGGTGGATACGAGCAGTACTTC.

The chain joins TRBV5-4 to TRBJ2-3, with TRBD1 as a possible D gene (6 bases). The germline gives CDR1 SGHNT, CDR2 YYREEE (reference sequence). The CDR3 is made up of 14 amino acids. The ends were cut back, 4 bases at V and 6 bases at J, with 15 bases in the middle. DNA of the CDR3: TGTGCCAGCAGCCGCCCCCAGGGGCGGGATACGCAGTATTTT. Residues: CASSRPQGRDTQYF.

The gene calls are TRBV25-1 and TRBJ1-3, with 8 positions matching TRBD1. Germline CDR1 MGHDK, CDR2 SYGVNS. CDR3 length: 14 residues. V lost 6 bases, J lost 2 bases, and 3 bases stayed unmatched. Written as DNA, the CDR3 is TGTGCCAGCAGGGTGACAGGGGCTGGAAACACCATATATTTT. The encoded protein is CASRVTGAGNTIYF.

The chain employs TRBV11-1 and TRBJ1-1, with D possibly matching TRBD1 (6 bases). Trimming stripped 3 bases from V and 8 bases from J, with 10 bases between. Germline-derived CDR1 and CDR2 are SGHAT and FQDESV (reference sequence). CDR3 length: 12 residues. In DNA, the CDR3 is TGTGCCAGCAGCTTGATTGGACAGGAAGCTTTCTTT. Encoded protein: CASSLIGQEAFF.

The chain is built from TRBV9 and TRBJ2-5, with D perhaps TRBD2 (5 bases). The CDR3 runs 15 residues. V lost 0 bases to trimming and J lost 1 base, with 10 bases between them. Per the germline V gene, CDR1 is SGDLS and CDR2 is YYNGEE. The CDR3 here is CASSVAGRSQETQYF. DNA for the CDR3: TGTGCCAGCAGCGTAGCTGGGAGAAGCCAAGAGACCCAGTACTTC.

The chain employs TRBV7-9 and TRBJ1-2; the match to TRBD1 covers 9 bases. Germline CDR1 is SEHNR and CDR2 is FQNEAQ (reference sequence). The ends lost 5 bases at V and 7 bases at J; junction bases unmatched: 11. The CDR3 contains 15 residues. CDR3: CASSPPGQGSSGYTF. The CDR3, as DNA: TGTGCCAGCAGCCCCCCGGGACAGGGATCGAGTGGCTACACCTTC.

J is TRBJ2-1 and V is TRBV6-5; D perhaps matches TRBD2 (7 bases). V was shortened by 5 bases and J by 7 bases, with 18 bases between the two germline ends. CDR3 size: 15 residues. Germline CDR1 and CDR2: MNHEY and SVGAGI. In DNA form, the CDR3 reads TGTGCCAGCAGTGCCCGAAGGGGGGGGATGAATGAGCAGTTCTTC. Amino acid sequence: CASSARRGGMNEQFF.

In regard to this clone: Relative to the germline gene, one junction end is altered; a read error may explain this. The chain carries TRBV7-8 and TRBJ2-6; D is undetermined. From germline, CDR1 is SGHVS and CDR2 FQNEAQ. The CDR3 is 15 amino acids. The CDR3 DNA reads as TGTGCCAGCAGGTTAGGTAGCTCTGGGGCCAACGTCCTGACTTTC. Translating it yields CASRLGSSGANVLTF.

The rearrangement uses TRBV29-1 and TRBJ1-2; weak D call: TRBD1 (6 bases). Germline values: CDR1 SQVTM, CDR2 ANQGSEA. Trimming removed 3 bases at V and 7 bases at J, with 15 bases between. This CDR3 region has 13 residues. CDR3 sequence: CSVDPGGVAGYTF. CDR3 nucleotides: TGCAGCGTTGACCCGGGGGGCGTCGCTGGCTACACCTTC.

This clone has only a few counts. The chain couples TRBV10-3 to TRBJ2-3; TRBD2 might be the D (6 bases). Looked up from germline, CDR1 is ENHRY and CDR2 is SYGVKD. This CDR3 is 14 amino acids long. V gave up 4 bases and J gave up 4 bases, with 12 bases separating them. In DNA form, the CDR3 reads TGTGCCATCAGTGCTCGCGGGGTCCCAGATACGCAGTATTTT. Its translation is CAISARGVPDTQYF.

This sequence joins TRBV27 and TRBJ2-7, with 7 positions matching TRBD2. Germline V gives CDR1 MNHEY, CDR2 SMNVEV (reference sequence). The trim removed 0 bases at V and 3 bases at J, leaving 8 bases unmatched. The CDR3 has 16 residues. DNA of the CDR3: TGTGCCAGCAGTTTATCTGGGGGGGGGAGGGACTACGAGCAGTACTTC. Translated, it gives CASSLSGGGRDYEQYF.

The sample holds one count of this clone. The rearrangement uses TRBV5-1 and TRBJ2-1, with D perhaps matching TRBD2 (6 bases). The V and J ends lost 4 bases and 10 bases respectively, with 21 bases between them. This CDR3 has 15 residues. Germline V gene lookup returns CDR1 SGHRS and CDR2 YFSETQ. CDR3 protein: CASSGGALASGEQFF. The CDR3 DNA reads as TGCGCCAGCAGCGGTGGGGCACTAGCCTCCGGCGAGCAGTTCTTC. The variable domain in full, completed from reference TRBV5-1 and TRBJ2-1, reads KAGVTQTPRYLIKTRGQQVTLSCSPISGHRSVSWYQQTPGQGLQFLFEYFSETQRNKGNFPGRFSGRQFSNSRSEMNVSTLELGDSALYLCASSGGALASGEQFFGPGTRLTVL.

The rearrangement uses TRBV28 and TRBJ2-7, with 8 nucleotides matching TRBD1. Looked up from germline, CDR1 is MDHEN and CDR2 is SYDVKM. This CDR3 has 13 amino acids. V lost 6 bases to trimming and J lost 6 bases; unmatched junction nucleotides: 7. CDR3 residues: CASRGDRSVEQYF. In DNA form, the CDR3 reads TGTGCCAGCAGGGGGGACAGGTCTGTCGAGCAGTACTTC.

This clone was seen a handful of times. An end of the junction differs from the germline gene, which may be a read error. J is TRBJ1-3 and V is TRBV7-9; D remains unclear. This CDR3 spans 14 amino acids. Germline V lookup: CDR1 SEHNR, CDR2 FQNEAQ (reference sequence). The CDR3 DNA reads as TGTTCCAGCTTAAGTGAAGCCTTTGGAAACACCATATATTTT. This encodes CSSLSEAFGNTIYF.

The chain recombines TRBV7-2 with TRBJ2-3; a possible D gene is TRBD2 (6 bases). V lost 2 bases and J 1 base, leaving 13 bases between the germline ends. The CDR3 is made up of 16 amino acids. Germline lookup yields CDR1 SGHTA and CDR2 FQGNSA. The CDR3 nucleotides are TGTGCCAGCAGCTTACTTGTGGGGGGACGCACAGATACGCAGTATTTT. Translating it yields CASSLLVGGRTDTQYF. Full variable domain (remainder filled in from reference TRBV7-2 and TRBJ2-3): GAGVSQSPSNKVTEKGKDVELRCDPISGHTALYWYRQSLGQGLEFLIYFQGNSAPDKSGLPSDRFSAERTGGSVSTLTIQRTQQEDSAVYLCASSLLVGGRTDTQYFGPGTRLTVL.

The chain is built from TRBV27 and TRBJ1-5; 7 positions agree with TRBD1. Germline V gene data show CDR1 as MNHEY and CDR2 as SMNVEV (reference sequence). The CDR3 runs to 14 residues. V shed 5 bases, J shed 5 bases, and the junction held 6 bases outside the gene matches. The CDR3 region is CASSKRTGDQPQHF. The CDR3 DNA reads TGTGCCAGCAGTAAAAGGACAGGCGATCAGCCCCAGCATTTT.

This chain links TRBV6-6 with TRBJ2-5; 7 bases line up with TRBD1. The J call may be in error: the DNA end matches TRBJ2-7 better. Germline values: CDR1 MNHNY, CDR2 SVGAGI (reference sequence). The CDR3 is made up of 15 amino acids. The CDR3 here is CASSNEGQRNYEQYF. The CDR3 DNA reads TGTGCCAGCAGTAACGAGGGACAGCGAAACTACGAGCAGTACTTC.